This T cell receptor beta chain appears in the sequencing data of a study of blood T cell repertoires in COVID-19. Study in general: The analysed material was cDNA or gDNA that came from T cells, B-cell-depleted T cells, or PBMCs.

In the source study's methods: Reference gene primer amplification yielded estimated nucleated cell counts. Some clones are missing from TCRdb's copy, which holds only in-frame ones; the method was immunoSEQ multiplex PCR. V and J calls and clone size are copied from that table; D and trimming were computed from the DNA. The data contain about 320,000 clones, approximately 89% of them singletons. Clinical history as reported by participants underpinned cohort assignment. Germline V gives CDR1 SGHTA, CDR2 FQGNSA. V lost 1 base to trimming and J lost 3 bases, with 10 bases between them. The CDR3 sequence is 15 residues long.

The J gene is TRBJ1-5, the V gene TRBV7-2; D is uncertain. The sequence came from a man aged 25-40 years who had recovered from COVID-19. Sequencing was carried out using PBMCs or T cells enriched from blood (not recorded which). The CDR3 DNA follows: TGTGCCAGCAGCTTAGACGGGATCCCCAATCAGCCCCAGCATTTT. Amino acids: CASSLDGIPNQPQHF.